This T cell receptor beta chain was sequenced for a study of T-cell reconstitution after alpha-beta-depleted transplantation in children. Only a few counts were recorded for this clonotype. Germline-derived CDR1 and CDR2 are SQVTM and ANQGSEA. Trimming stripped 6 bases from V and 5 bases from J, with 10 bases between. This CDR3 has 11 residues. Unique molecular identifiers were incorporated when the TCRbeta library was constructed. TCRdb recomputed calls from the PCR reads with MiXCR, one row per CDR3 protein. The sample contains 640,000 or so distinct CDR3 sequences, roughly 15% of which appear only once.

This rearrangement joins TRBV29-1 to TRBJ2-5; possible D gene TRBD2, 5 bases. The clonotype originates from a human donor who donated a stem cell graft to a child with acute myeloid leukemia. The sample was PBMCs from the stem cell graft donor, taken from the stem cell graft. CDR3 nucleotides: TGCAGCGTCGGACTCGGGGAGACCCAGTACTTC. Encoded protein: CSVGLGETQYF.